This T cell receptor beta chain emerged from a study of T and B cells in COVID-19 patients (dated by TCRdb to between 2020 and 2021). As for the study more broadly: Using TRB and IGH repertoire sequencing of peripheral blood, the study characterized adaptive immunity in COVID-19 patients who had active infection or had recovered. Over 7.5 million TCR sequences were analysed from a TCR and BCR sequence repository that comprised some 40 patients and 60 to 80 time points. A couple of patients belonged to both the recovered and active cohorts because samples were available from active disease and after recovery. In the active-infection cohort, about 65% of the 20 patients were critically ill and required mechanical ventilation or ECMO. Comorbidities linked to unfavorable COVID-19 outcome were present in about 90% of the 20 patients in the active-infection cohort. As many as 9 follow-up blood samples were taken per patient, and some of the samples covered different disease stages within the same individual. The recovered cohort had a median age of about 37 years, compared with 67 years in the active-infection cohort. A recovered cohort included 19 patients who provided fewer than 25 samples, and most of these patients had mild to moderate COVID-19 treated on an outpatient basis. Repertoire analyses used an age-matched reference group of just under 40 healthy donors who were negative for COVID-19 antibodies as the comparison. What the study reported, not specific to this receptor: TRB repertoires were highly clonal in active COVID-19, whereas diversity and richness at recovery rose above healthy donor levels. Patients with COVID-19 were reported to show strongly skewed TRBV/TRBJ gene usage. Specific T cell subsets (CD4+/Treg/CD8+) and sorted SARS-CoV-2-responsive or tetramer+ T cells had not yet been sequenced, and these experiments were ongoing. Blood samples from mildly ill patients during symptoms and early samples from severe cases were scarce. Prospective validation of the reported TCR clusters was stated to be required before clinical use. The recovered cohort had 2,300 or so exclusive TCR clusters, including around 30 low-pGen clusters. The cohort was considered too small to assess HLA contributions to COVID-19 susceptibility or severity.

Judged by its sample share, this clonotype qualifies as medium-sized (0.01 to 0.1%). Its target antigen remains unknown. No qualities accompany the bases; no much larger clone lies one base away. The CDR3 has 17 amino acids, counting the end cysteine and phenylalanine. The kept DNA is CDR3 alone, 51 bases in frame from the first base. CDR1 SGHNT and CDR2 YYREEE were looked up in the germline V gene (reference sequence). Germline trimming amounts to 4 bases on V and 4 bases on J, with 9 as the count of junction bases outside the gene matches. TRB repertoires were amplified using about 250-500 ng of genomic DNA isolated from blood. The sequencing machine was an Illumina MiSeq. Multiplex PCR with BIOMED2 TRB-A/B primer pools was used to amplify the TRB rearrangements. Two consecutive PCRs added Illumina-compatible adapters and 7-nucleotide sample barcodes to the amplicons. All library PCRs used Phusion HS II polymerase. The amplicons were purified from gel with the NucleoSpin Gel and PCR Clean-up kit, measured on Qubit, and combined at 4 nM. Amplicon pool quality was checked on an Agilent 2100 Bioanalyzer before Illumina next-generation sequencing. The published analysis was carried out like this. Annotation of TRB rearrangements was done in MiXCR 3.0.8 with the default MiXCR reference library. Non-productive reads and sequences with fewer than 2 reads were excluded, and each unique CDR3 nucleotide sequence counted as one clone. Clonality, diversity, richness and V-J gene usage were calculated in R 3.5.1. TCR clustering by CDR3 similarity used GLIPH2, with generation probabilities calculated by OLGA. Only GLIPH2 clusters containing at least four unique TCR clonotypes present in at least three individuals were kept. TCRdb reprocessing: public reads trimmed at Q25 with fastp, clones called with MiXCR, in-frame beta chains kept. Entries that share a CDR3 protein sequence are merged under the most common genes and DNA. The V and J calls and clone size come from TCRdb's table, not from the authors' own analysis. The sample profile shows about 5,200 distinct CDR3 sequences; 15% to 20% of them were found once. Jointly, the top ten make up 6.5% of the sample.

The clonotype originates from a human donor who had recovered from COVID-19. What was sequenced was blood. Recombination connected TRBV5-4 to TRBJ2-2, with 11 bases matching TRBD1. The CDR3 protein is CASSPRTGGRGTGELFF. The DNA sequence is given as TGTGCCAGCAGCCCCCGGACAGGGGGCAGGGGCACCGGGGAGCTGTTTTTT.